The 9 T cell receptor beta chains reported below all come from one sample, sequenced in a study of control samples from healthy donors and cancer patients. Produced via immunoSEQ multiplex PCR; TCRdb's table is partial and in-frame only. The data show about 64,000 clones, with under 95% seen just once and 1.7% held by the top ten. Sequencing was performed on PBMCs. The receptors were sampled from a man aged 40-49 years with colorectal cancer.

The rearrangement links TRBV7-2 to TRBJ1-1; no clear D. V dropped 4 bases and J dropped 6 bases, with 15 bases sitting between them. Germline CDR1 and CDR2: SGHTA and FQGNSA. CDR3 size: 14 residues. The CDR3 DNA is TGTGCCAGCAGCTCCGTCGGAACTATTGCTGAAGCTTTCTTT. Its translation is CASSSVGTIAEAFF. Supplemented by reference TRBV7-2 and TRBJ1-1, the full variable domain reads GAGVSQSPSNKVTEKGKDVELRCDPISGHTALYWYRQSLGQGLEFLIYFQGNSAPDKSGLPSDRFSAERTGGSVSTLTIQRTQQEDSAVYLCASSSVGTIAEAFFGQGTRLTVV.

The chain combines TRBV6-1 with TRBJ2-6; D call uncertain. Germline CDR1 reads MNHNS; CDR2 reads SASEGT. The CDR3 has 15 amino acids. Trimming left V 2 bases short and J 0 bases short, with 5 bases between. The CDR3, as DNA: TGTGCCAGCAGTGAAATGAACTCTGGGGCCAACGTCCTGACTTTC. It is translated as CASSEMNSGANVLTF.

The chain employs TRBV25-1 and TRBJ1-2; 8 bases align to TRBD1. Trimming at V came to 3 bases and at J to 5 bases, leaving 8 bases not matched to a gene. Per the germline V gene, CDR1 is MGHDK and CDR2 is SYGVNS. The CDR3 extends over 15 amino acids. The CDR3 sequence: CASSDSGTGVYGYTF. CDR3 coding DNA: TGTGCCAGCAGTGATTCCGGGACAGGAGTATATGGCTACACCTTC.

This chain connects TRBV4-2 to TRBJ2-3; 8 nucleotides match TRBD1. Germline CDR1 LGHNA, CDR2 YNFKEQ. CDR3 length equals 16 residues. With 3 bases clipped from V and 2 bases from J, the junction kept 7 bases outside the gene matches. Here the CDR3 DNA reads TGTGCCAGCAGCCACCTACGGACAGGGCCCACAGATACGCAGTATTTT. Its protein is CASSHLRTGPTDTQYF.

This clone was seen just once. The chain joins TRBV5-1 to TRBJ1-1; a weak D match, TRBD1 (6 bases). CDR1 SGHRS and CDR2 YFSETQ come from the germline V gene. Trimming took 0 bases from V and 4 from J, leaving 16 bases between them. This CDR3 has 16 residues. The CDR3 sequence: CASSLEPTGTGTEAFF. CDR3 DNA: TGCGCCAGCAGCTTGGAACCAACAGGGACGGGCACTGAAGCTTTCTTT.

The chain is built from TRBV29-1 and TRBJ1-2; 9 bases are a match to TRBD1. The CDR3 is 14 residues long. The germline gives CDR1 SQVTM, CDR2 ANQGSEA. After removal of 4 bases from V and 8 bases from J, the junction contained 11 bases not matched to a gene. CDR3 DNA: TGCAGCGTTGGGGGGTCGACAGGGGGATACGGCTACACCTTC. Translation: CSVGGSTGGYGYTF.

The CDR3 loop reads CASSQASGNTIYF. In DNA, the CDR3 is TGTGCCAGCAGCCAAGCCTCTGGAAACACCATATATTTT. The V gene is TRBV3-1 (or the pseudogene TRBV3-2), the J gene TRBJ1-3; D ambiguous. The V end lost 1 base, the J end lost 0 bases, and 1 base lay between the germline ends. The CDR3 runs to 13 residues. Germline V CDR1 and CDR2: LGHDT, YNNKEL (reference sequence).

The CDR3 protein is CASSPPPGNNEQFF. CDR3 nucleotides: TGTGCCAGCAGCCCTCCTCCAGGCAACAATGAGCAGTTCTTC. The chain joins TRBV11-3 to TRBJ2-1; D is unresolved. Trimming removed 5 bases from V and 5 bases from J, with 13 bases in between. Germline CDR1 and CDR2: SGHNT and YENEEA. The length of the CDR3 is 14 residues.

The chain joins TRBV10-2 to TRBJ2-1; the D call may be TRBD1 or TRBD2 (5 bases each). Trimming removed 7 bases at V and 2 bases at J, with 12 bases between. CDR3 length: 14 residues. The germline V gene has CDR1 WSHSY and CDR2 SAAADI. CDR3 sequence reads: CASTPSGPYNEQFF. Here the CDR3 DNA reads TGCGCCAGCACTCCTTCGGGACCCTACAATGAGCAGTTCTTC.